This record covers a single T cell receptor beta chain. Its matching antigen is unknown. The data stem from a study of shared clonotypes between healthy human individuals. Turning to the study itself: The donor group consisted of a couple of women and three men, aged 18 to 49. Study-level findings and limits: The study sampled only blood, and tissue repertoires likely differ. Generation probability values for non-shared clonotypes were lower than those for clonotypes shared by all four donors.

Assay used: immunoSEQ multiplex PCR; TCRdb lists only in-frame clones, some missing. This sample carries 2 million to 3 million clones, more than 85% of them seen once, and the ten largest clones take 0.35% to 0.45%. The CD4+ fraction was divided into a CD45RA+ naive subset and a CD45RA-negative memory subset. The CDR3 contains 13 residues. V was cut by 5 bases and J by 8 bases, with 12 bases left in between. Germline CDR1 SEHNR, CDR2 FQNEAQ (reference sequence). J is TRBJ1-4 and V is TRBV7-9; D may be TRBD1 (5 bases). The specimen was naive CD4+ T cells from PBMCs. Subset reported: CD45RA+ positively selected. This TCR was recovered from a man between 18 and 29 years old in good health. Some clones in this sample may be carry-over from other donors' samples. CDR3 protein: CASSVPGPEKLFF. DNA of the CDR3: TGTGCCAGCAGCGTACCGGGACCCGAAAAACTGTTTTTT.